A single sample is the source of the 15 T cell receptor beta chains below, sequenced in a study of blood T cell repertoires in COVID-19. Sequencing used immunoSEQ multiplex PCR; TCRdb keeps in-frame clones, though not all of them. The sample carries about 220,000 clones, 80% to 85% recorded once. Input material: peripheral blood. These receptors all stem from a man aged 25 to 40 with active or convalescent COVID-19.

DNA for the CDR3: TGTGCCAGCAGCTTGTCACGGTCTCTCGAGCAGTACTTC. It codes for CASSLSRSLEQYF. This chain uses TRBV5-8 with TRBJ2-7; D unresolved. The V end lost 1 base, the J end lost 6 bases, and 11 bases lay between the germline ends. CDR1 is SGHTS, CDR2 YDEGEE, per germline. The CDR3 sequence is 13 residues long.

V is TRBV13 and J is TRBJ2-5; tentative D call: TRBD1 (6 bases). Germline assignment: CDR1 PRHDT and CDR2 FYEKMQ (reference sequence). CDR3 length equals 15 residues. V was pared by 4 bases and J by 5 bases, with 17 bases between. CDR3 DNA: TGTGCCAGCAGCTATAGCGAGGGGGAGACGGAGACCCAGTACTTC. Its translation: CASSYSEGETETQYF.

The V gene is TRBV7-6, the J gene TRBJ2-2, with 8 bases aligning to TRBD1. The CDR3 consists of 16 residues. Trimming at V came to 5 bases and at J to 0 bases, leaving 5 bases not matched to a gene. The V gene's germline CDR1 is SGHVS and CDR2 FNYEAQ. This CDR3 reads CASSLQTGANTGELFF. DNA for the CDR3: TGTGCCAGCAGCCTACAGACAGGGGCGAACACCGGGGAGCTGTTTTTT.

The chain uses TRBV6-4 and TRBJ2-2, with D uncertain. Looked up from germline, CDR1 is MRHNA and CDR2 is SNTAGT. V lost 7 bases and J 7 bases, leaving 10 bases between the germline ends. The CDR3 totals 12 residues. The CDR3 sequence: CASTRLGGELFF. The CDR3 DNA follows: TGTGCCAGCACCCGGCTAGGCGGGGAGCTGTTTTTT.

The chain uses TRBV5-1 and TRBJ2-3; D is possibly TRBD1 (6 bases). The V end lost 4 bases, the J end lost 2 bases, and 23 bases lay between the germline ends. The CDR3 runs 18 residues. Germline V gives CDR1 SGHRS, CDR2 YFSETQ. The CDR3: CASSRYQTGRELTDTQYF. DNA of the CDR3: TGCGCCAGCAGCCGTTACCAAACAGGGCGAGAACTCACAGATACGCAGTATTTT.

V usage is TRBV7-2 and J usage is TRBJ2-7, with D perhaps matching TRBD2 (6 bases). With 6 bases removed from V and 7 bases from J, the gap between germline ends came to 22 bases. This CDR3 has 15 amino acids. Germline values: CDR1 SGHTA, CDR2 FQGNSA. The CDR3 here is CASSFRIPGLEEQYF. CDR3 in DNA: TGTGCCAGCAGTTTTCGCATCCCGGGACTCGAAGAGCAGTACTTC.

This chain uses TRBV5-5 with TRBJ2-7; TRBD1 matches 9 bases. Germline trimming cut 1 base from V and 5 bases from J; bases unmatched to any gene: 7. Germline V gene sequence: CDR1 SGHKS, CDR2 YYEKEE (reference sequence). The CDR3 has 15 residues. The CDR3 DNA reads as TGTGCCAGCAGCTTGTTGGGACAGGGCGTGCACGAGCAGTACTTC. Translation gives CASSLLGQGVHEQYF.

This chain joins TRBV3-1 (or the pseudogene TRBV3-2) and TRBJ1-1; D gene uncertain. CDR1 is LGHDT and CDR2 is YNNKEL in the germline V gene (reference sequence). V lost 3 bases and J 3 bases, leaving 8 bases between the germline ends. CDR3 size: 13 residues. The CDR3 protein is CASSHPRDTEAFF. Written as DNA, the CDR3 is TGTGCCAGCAGCCATCCACGGGACACTGAAGCTTTCTTT.

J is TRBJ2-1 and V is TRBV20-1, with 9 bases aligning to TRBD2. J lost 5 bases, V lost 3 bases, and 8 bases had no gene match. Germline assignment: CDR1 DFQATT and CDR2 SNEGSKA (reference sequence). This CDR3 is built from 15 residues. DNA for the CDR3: TGCAGTGCTAGTGGGGGCGGGGGGGCCCACAATGAGCAGTTCTTC. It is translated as CSASGGGGAHNEQFF.

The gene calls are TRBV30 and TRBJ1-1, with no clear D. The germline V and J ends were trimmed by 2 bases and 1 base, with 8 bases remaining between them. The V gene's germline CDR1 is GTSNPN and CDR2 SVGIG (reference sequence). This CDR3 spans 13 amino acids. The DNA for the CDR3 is TGTGCCTGGAGTTGGGAGGGGAACACTGAAGCTTTCTTT. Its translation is CAWSWEGNTEAFF.

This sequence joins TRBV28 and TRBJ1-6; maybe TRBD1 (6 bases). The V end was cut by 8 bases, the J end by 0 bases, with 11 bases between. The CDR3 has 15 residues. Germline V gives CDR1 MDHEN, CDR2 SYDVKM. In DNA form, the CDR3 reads TGTGCCAGCTCGACAGGAAGCTCCTATAATTCACCCCTCCACTTT. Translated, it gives CASSTGSSYNSPLHF.

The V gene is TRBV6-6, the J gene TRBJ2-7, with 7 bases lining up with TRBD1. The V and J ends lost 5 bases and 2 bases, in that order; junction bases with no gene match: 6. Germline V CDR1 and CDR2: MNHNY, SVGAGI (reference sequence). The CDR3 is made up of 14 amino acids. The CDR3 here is CASSKGTEAYEQYF. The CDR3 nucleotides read TGTGCCAGCAGTAAAGGGACAGAGGCCTACGAGCAGTACTTC.

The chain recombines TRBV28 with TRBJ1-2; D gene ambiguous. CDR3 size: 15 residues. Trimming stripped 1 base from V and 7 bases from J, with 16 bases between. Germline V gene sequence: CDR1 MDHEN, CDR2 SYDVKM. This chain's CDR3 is CASSLSLSGDRGYTF. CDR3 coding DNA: TGTGCCAGCAGTTTATCCCTGTCCGGGGATCGTGGCTACACCTTC.

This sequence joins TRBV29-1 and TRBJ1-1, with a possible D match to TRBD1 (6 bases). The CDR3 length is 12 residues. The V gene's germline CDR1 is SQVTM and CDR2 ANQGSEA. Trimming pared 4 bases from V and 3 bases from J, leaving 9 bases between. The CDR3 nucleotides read TGCAGCGTTGGGTCAGGGGACACTGAAGCTTTCTTT. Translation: CSVGSGDTEAFF.

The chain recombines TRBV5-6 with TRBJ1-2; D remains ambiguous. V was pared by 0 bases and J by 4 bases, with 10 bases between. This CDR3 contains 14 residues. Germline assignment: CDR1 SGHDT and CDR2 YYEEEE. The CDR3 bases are TGTGCCAGCAGCTTGGGCAGTTTGGCCTATGGCTACACCTTC. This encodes CASSLGSLAYGYTF.